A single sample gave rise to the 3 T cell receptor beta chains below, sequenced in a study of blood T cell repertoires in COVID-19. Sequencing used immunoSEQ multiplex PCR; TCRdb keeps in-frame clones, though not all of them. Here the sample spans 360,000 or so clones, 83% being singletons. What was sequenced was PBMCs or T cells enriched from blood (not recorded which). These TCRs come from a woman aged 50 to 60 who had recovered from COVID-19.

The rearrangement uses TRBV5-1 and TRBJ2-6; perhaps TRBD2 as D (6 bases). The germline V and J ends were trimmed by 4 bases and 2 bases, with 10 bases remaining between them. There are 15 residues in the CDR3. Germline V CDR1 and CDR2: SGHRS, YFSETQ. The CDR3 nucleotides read TGCGCCAGCAGCAAGAGGGAGGCTGGGGCCAACGTCCTGACTTTC. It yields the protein CASSKREAGANVLTF.

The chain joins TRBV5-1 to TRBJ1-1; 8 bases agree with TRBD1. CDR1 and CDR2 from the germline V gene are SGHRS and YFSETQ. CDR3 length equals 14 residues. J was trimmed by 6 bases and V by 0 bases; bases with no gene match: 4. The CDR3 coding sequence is TGCGCCAGCAGCTTGGAACAGGGGGTTTCTGAAGCTTTCTTT. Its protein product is CASSLEQGVSEAFF.

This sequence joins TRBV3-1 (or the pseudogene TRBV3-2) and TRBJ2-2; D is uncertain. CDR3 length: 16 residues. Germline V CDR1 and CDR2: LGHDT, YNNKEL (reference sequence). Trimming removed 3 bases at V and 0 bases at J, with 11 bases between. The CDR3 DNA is TGTGCCAGCAGCCAGGCCCGCAGCGCGAACACCGGGGAGCTGTTTTTT. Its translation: CASSQARSANTGELFF.